One sample yielded the 27 T cell receptor beta chains listed below, sequenced in a study of metastatic and nonmetastatic thyroid tumors. Using MiXCR, TCRdb re-called clones from the PCR reads. Of 21,000 or so clones listed, 11% were seen once; the top ten hold 25% to 35%. Thyroid surgery took place with no prior treatment in any patient. The sequencing input was blood. The receptor set was obtained from a female donor with papillary thyroid cancer or a benign thyroid nodule (not recorded which). Some clones in this sample may be carry-over from other donors' samples.

This clone was seen only a few times. The chain joins TRBV6-4 to TRBJ2-3, with a weak D call TRBD2 (5 bases). V lost 3 bases to trimming and J lost 2 bases, with 15 bases between them. The CDR3 extends over 16 amino acids. Germline V lookup: CDR1 MRHNA, CDR2 SNTAGT. The CDR3 loop is CASSEKAETYTDTQYF. The CDR3 coding sequence is TGTGCCAGCAGTGAGAAAGCGGAGACCTACACAGATACGCAGTATTTT.

This clone is medium-sized within its sample. The gene calls are TRBV6-1 and TRBJ2-7; possibly TRBD1 or TRBD2 for D (6 bases each). CDR1 is MNHNS, CDR2 SASEGT, per germline. V shed 3 bases and J shed 0 bases, with 9 bases lying between them. CDR3 length: 14 amino acids. CDR3 coding DNA: TGTGCCAGCAGTGAGGAGGGACACTCCTACGAGCAGTACTTC. This translates into CASSEEGHSYEQYF.

In its sample, this clone was seen many times. The V and J genes are TRBV27 and TRBJ1-1; 9 bases agree with TRBD1. Trimming removed 7 bases from V and 6 bases from J; junction bases left unmatched: 6. Germline CDR1 and CDR2: MNHEY and SMNVEV (reference sequence). This CDR3 has 13 residues. The CDR3 DNA follows: TGTGCCAGCACCGGGACAGGGAGGGCTGAAGCTTTCTTT. Amino acids: CASTGTGRAEAFF.

This clone ranks as medium-sized. The chain links TRBV6-5 to TRBJ2-2; 11 nucleotides match TRBD2. Trimming at V came to 3 bases and at J to 6 bases, leaving 6 bases not matched to a gene. This CDR3 contains 16 residues. CDR1 and CDR2 (germline): MNHEY, SVGAGI. This CDR3 is CASSYGLAGGSGELFF. Written as DNA, the CDR3 is TGTGCCAGCAGTTATGGGCTAGCGGGAGGTTCCGGGGAGCTGTTTTTT.

At least ten counts were recorded for this clone. The chain is built from TRBV28 and TRBJ1-1; no firm D call. CDR1 is MDHEN, CDR2 SYDVKM, per germline. Trimming stripped 5 bases from V and 1 base from J, with 11 bases between. The CDR3 extends over 14 amino acids. The CDR3 DNA follows: TGTGCCAGCAGTCCCGACCGGGGGAACACTGAAGCTTTCTTT. This encodes CASSPDRGNTEAFF.

This clone has just a few counts. Being one base from a much bigger clone, this may be a read error. This chain joins TRBV12-3 or TRBV12-4 and TRBJ2-2, with 8 nucleotides matching TRBD1. The CDR3 has 14 amino acids. CDR3 loop: CVSSSRGLTGELFF. In nucleotides, the CDR3 is TGTGTCAGCAGCAGCAGGGGGCTAACCGGGGAGCTGTTTTTT.

This clone was seen repeatedly, ten times or more. The same CDR3 also results from other DNA sequences found in this sample. The V and J genes are TRBV20-1 and TRBJ2-1; possible D gene TRBD2, 5 bases. V was clipped by 6 bases and J by 0 bases, with 9 bases between them. Per germline, CDR1 DFQATT and CDR2 SNEGSKA (reference sequence). CDR3 size: 13 residues. The CDR3 spells CSARRPSYNEQFF. In nucleotides, the CDR3 is TGCAGTGCAAGGAGGCCCTCCTACAATGAGCAGTTCTTC.

Ten or more counts support this clone. This sequence joins TRBV28 and TRBJ2-1; D is unclear. Germline CDR1 MDHEN, CDR2 SYDVKM. V lost 3 bases to trimming and J lost 9 bases, with 9 bases between them. The CDR3 consists of 12 residues. The CDR3 nucleotides are TGTGCCAGCAGTTTGGTCTTTAGTGAGCAGTTCTTC. It translates to CASSLVFSEQFF.

In this sample, this clone turned up many times. The gene calls are TRBV20-1 and TRBJ2-3; tentative D call: TRBD2 (5 bases). This CDR3 region has 14 residues. The germline V and J ends were trimmed by 5 bases and 1 base, with 13 bases remaining between them. Germline V gene sequence: CDR1 DFQATT, CDR2 SNEGSKA (reference sequence). The CDR3 loop reads CSAQKGVGTDTQYF. DNA for the CDR3: TGCAGTGCTCAGAAGGGAGTCGGCACAGATACGCAGTATTTT.

In this sample, this clone turned up many times. The V and J genes are TRBV7-8 and TRBJ2-6; D is undetermined. Per germline, CDR1 SGHVS and CDR2 FQNEAQ. The CDR3 extends over 16 amino acids. V lost 5 bases to trimming and J lost 0 bases, with 11 bases between them. The CDR3 region has the DNA TGTGCCAGCAGCCCTGAGGCAGCCTCTGGGGCCAACGTCCTGACTTTC. It yields the protein CASSPEAASGANVLTF. Filled out from reference TRBV7-8 and TRBJ2-6, the complete variable domain reads GAGVSQSPRYKVAKRGQDVALRCDPISGHVSLFWYQQALGQGPEFLTYFQNEAQLDKSGLPSDRFFAERPEGSVSTLKIQRTQQEDSAVYLCASSPEAASGANVLTFGAGSRLTVL.

This clone was picked up many times. The gene calls are TRBV12-3 or TRBV12-4 and TRBJ1-4; D perhaps matches TRBD1 (6 bases). V lost 3 bases to trimming and J lost 6 bases, with 14 bases between them. The CDR3 consists of 15 residues. The DNA for the CDR3 is TGTGCCAGCAGTTTGGTCGGGGGCGCCGATGAAAAACTGTTTTTT. Amino acid sequence: CASSLVGGADEKLFF.

As regards this clone: It may be a read error: a sequence one base away is much more abundant. This chain connects TRBV2 to TRBJ2-7; the D is unclear. The CDR3 sequence is 11 residues long. Germline CDR1 reads SNHLY; CDR2 reads FYNNEI. The V end lost 9 bases, the J end lost 7 bases, and 13 bases lay between the germline ends. The CDR3 sequence is CASETMGEQYF. The CDR3 DNA sequence: TGTGCCAGTGAGACGATGGGGGAGCAGTACTTC.

This clone is medium-sized by share. The genes are TRBV27 and TRBJ2-7; D gene ambiguous. CDR3 size: 13 residues. Germline V CDR1 and CDR2: MNHEY, SMNVEV (reference sequence). V lost 5 bases to trimming and J lost 0 bases, with 8 bases between them. This chain's CDR3 is CASSLQSSYEQYF. As DNA, the CDR3 is TGTGCCAGCAGTCTCCAAAGCTCCTACGAGCAGTACTTC.

This clone was observed many times. The rearrangement links TRBV20-1 to TRBJ2-1; D remains unclear. The CDR3 covers 10 residues. Germline CDR1 reads DFQATT; CDR2 reads SNEGSKA (reference sequence). V was shortened by 4 bases and J by 6 bases, with 4 bases between the two germline ends. The CDR3 nucleotides read TGCAGTGCTATCGTCAATGAGCAGTTCTTC. Its translation: CSAIVNEQFF.

This clone has at least ten counts. The chain employs TRBV3-1 and TRBJ1-4; D is perhaps TRBD1 (6 bases). Germline CDR1 and CDR2: LGHDT and YNNKEL (reference sequence). The CDR3 runs to 15 residues. Between the trimmed V and J ends, which lost 2 bases and 13 bases, there was a span of 20 bases. The CDR3 region has the DNA TGTGCCAGCAGCCAAACCGACAGGAGGGGCGGGGGACTGTTTTTT. Its protein product is CASSQTDRRGGGLFF.

By share of the sample, this clone is medium-sized (0.01 to 0.1%). The chain links TRBV6-1 to TRBJ1-3; 9 bases match TRBD1. The CDR3 sequence is 14 residues long. Trimming removed 6 bases from V and 8 bases from J; junction bases left unmatched: 8. From germline, CDR1 is MNHNS and CDR2 SASEGT. CDR3 coding DNA: TGTGCCAGCAGCCCCACAGGGGGCCCAGACACCATATATTTT. Translated: CASSPTGGPDTIYF.

This clone was counted a few times. The gene calls are TRBV12-3 or TRBV12-4 and TRBJ1-5; 7 bases align to TRBD1. The CDR3 runs 17 residues. V gave up 7 bases and J gave up 2 bases; unmatched junction bases: 14. The CDR3 reads CASTLYPGQVRNQPQHF. The CDR3 DNA reads TGTGCCAGCACCCTATACCCCGGACAGGTACGCAATCAGCCCCAGCATTTT.

This clone turned up a few times. Sequence at one end of the junction differs from germline and may be a read error. This chain uses TRBV28 with TRBJ2-7; D possibly corresponds to TRBD1 (5 bases). From germline, CDR1 is MDHEN and CDR2 SYDVKM. CDR3 size: 15 residues. The CDR3 coding sequence is TGTGCCAGCAGTCCCCCCGGAACAGGTACCTACGAGCGGTACTTC. It yields the protein CASSPPGTGTYERYF.

Ten or more counts support this clone. This sequence joins TRBV19 and TRBJ1-4; D uncertain. There are 14 residues in the CDR3. V was trimmed by 6 bases and J by 8 bases, leaving 16 bases between them. Germline V gene lookup returns CDR1 LNHDA and CDR2 SQIVND (reference sequence). The CDR3 protein is CASSRGPREEKLFF. CDR3 DNA sequence: TGTGCCAGTAGCCGTGGGCCCCGGGAGGAAAAACTGTTTTTT.

On this clone: A clone one base away is much larger, so this may be a read error. V is TRBV7-9 and J is TRBJ1-1, with 9 bases aligning to TRBD1. Germline V gives CDR1 SEHNR, CDR2 FQNEAQ (reference sequence). This CDR3 contains 15 residues. CDR3 region: CTSSPRTGEGTEAFF. CDR3 bases: TGTACCAGCAGCCCAAGGACAGGGGAAGGCACTGAAGCTTTCTTT.

This clone was recorded at least ten times. This chain uses TRBV9 with TRBJ1-1; no clear D. From germline, CDR1 is SGDLS and CDR2 YYNGEE. This CDR3 region has 13 residues. Deletions cut 0 bases from V and 4 bases from J, with 7 bases between. This CDR3 reads CASSVEGGTEAFF. The DNA for the CDR3 is TGTGCCAGCAGCGTAGAGGGAGGCACTGAAGCTTTCTTT.

This clone was detected only a few times. A much larger clone differs by one base, so this may be a read error. The gene calls are TRBV15 and TRBJ2-7, with D possibly being TRBD2 (5 bases). The V and J ends lost 1 base and 2 bases respectively, with 15 bases between them. The CDR3 runs 16 residues. CDR1 LNHNV and CDR2 YYDKDF come from the germline V gene (reference sequence). The CDR3 DNA is TGTGCCACCAGCAGAGCGCAGCGGCAGGACCCCTACGAGCAGTACTTC. Protein: CATSRAQRQDPYEQYF.

V usage is TRBV2 and J usage is TRBJ1-3; 7 positions agree with TRBD1. V lost 7 bases to trimming and J lost 8 bases; unmatched junction nucleotides: 8. Looked up from germline, CDR1 is SNHLY and CDR2 is FYNNEI. The CDR3 loop spans 13 amino acids. The CDR3 DNA sequence: TGTGCCAGCAAGGGGGCTCCCGGAGACACCATATATTTT. This codes for CASKGAPGDTIYF.

This clone has ten or more counts. This chain connects TRBV20-1 to TRBJ2-7; D unresolved. The V and J ends lost 0 bases and 0 bases respectively, with 6 bases between them. This CDR3 comprises 13 residues. Germline values: CDR1 DFQATT, CDR2 SNEGSKA (reference sequence). The CDR3 nucleotides read TGCAGTGCTAGAGATTTTGTCTCCTACGAGCAGTACTTC. Amino acids: CSARDFVSYEQYF.

This clone was seen at least ten times. This sequence joins TRBV24-1 and TRBJ2-5; 12 bases map to TRBD2. V lost 3 bases and J lost 2; bases outside the gene matches: 15. The germline V gene encodes CDR1 KGHDR and CDR2 SFDVKD. The CDR3 is 20 amino acids. The CDR3 is CATSDLGTSGSPGAQETQYF. Written as DNA, the CDR3 is TGTGCCACCAGTGATCTCGGGACTAGCGGGTCCCCGGGCGCTCAAGAGACCCAGTACTTC.

This clone was found many times. The chain carries TRBV18 and TRBJ2-2; 9 positions agree with TRBD2. Germline CDR1 reads KGHSH; CDR2 reads LQKENI. This CDR3 spans 14 amino acids. V lost 4 bases and J lost 3; bases outside the gene matches: 0. The CDR3 is CASSRGRDTGELFF. CDR3 DNA sequence: TGTGCCAGCTCACGCGGGAGGGACACCGGGGAGCTGTTTTTT.

This clone has a count of ten or more. This chain joins TRBV11-2 and TRBJ1-5; D is possibly TRBD1 (6 bases). The CDR3 is 15 residues long. CDR1 and CDR2 from the germline V gene are SGHAT and FQNNGV. V shed 1 base and J shed 7 bases, with 14 bases lying between them. This chain's CDR3 is CASSLGQGKGQPQHF. The CDR3 DNA reads TGTGCCAGCAGCTTAGGTCAGGGGAAAGGACAGCCCCAGCATTTT.